This entry features one TCR beta chain sequence. Its antigen is unidentified. These data are taken from a study of blood T cells in healthy people across ages. Together with a sample-barcoded 5' primer, a J-beta primer mix was included in a second PCR lasting about 7 to 11 cycles. MiXCR, run by TCRdb on the 5' RACE reads, gives a single entry per CDR3 protein. In the table there are about 800,000 distinct CDR3 sequences, more than 20% of which are singletons. V was clipped by 5 bases and J by 6 bases, with 10 bases between them. The CDR3 is made up of 12 amino acids. Overall study results and limits: Bulk PBMC profiling left naive and antigen-experienced comparisons inconclusive.

These records were also assigned to another study, of T cells of mothers and their children. From that study: Study donors consisted of a few healthy Caucasian mothers and their six children. Overlap ran slightly, non-significantly higher for related than unrelated mother-child pairs.

V and J are TRBV12-3 or TRBV12-4 and TRBJ1-2; D is uncertain. This receptor was taken from a boy aged 10-17 years in good health. The sequenced sample consisted of blood. As DNA, the CDR3 is TGTGCCAGCAGTCTGGACCACAATGGCTACACCTTC. The encoded protein is CASSLDHNGYTF.